The 16 T cell receptor beta chains given below trace back to one sample, sequenced in a study of control samples from healthy donors and cancer patients. The data were produced by immunoSEQ multiplex PCR, yet TCRdb's version contains in-frame clones alone and is incomplete. The sample consists of 100,000 to 150,000 clones, 92% of them appearing once. The material sequenced was blood. All receptors come from a woman aged 50 to 60 in good health.

This chain joins TRBV12-3 or TRBV12-4 and TRBJ2-7, with D maybe TRBD1 (6 bases). The CDR3 has 13 residues. Trimming removed 2 bases at V and 9 bases at J, with 14 bases between. The CDR3 is CASSLHQDSTQYF. DNA for the CDR3: TGTGCCAGCAGTTTACATCAGGACAGCACGCAGTACTTC.

This chain joins TRBV2 and TRBJ2-7; 9 bases agree with TRBD2. V lost 8 bases to trimming and J lost 4 bases; unmatched junction nucleotides: 12. The CDR3 is 15 amino acids. Germline CDR1 is SNHLY and CDR2 is FYNNEI. The CDR3 DNA is TGTGCCAGCCAGAATCCCCTAGCGGGAAAGTACGAGCAGTACTTC. It specifies CASQNPLAGKYEQYF.

The genes are TRBV5-1 and TRBJ1-2; D is unresolved. This CDR3 has 16 residues. Germline lookup yields CDR1 SGHRS and CDR2 YFSETQ. Trimming removed 4 bases at V and 8 bases at J, with 24 bases between. The CDR3 sequence: CASSLNPRNITQGYTF. The CDR3 nucleotides are TGCGCCAGCAGCCTAAACCCCCGCAATATCACCCAGGGCTACACCTTC. Filled out from reference TRBV5-1 and TRBJ1-2, the complete variable domain reads KAGVTQTPRYLIKTRGQQVTLSCSPISGHRSVSWYQQTPGQGLQFLFEYFSETQRNKGNFPGRFSGRQFSNSRSEMNVSTLELGDSALYLCASSLNPRNITQGYTFGSGTRLTVV.

The chain has TRBV4-2 and TRBJ2-5; TRBD1 matches 7 bases. Losses at the gene ends were 3 bases for V and 5 bases for J; bases not matched to a gene: 6. Germline V gives CDR1 LGHNA, CDR2 YNFKEQ. This CDR3 region has 14 residues. The DNA for the CDR3 is TGTGCCAGCAGCCAGTCACAGGGGATGGAGACCCAGTACTTC. Translated, it gives CASSQSQGMETQYF.

The rearrangement links TRBV11-1 to TRBJ2-3; 9 nucleotides align to TRBD1. Germline V CDR1 and CDR2: SGHAT, FQDESV (reference sequence). V shed 5 bases and J 5 bases; nucleotides not matched to a gene: 5. The CDR3 extends over 14 amino acids. CDR3 protein: CASSMDRGGDTQYF. In DNA, the CDR3 is TGTGCCAGCAGCATGGACAGGGGCGGAGATACGCAGTATTTT.

V usage is TRBV3-1 (or the pseudogene TRBV3-2) and J usage is TRBJ2-2; no reliable D call. Germline lookup yields CDR1 LGHDT and CDR2 YNNKEL (reference sequence). The CDR3 consists of 12 residues. V dropped 4 bases and J dropped 7 bases, with 7 bases sitting between them. CDR3 loop: CASSPGGGELFF. In DNA form, the CDR3 reads TGTGCCAGCAGCCCTGGTGGCGGGGAGCTGTTTTTT.

This clone was seen once. V usage is TRBV6-6 and J usage is TRBJ1-6, with 7 bases fitting TRBD1. The CDR3 length is 12 residues. Germline V lookup: CDR1 MNHNY, CDR2 SVGAGI (reference sequence). V shed 6 bases and J 8 bases; nucleotides not matched to a gene: 1. The CDR3 here is CASSTGDSPLHF. CDR3 sequence (DNA): TGTGCCAGCAGCACAGGGGATTCACCCCTCCACTTT.

This chain uses TRBV18 with TRBJ2-7; D unresolved. V dropped 0 bases and J dropped 0 bases, with 6 bases sitting between them. In germline, CDR1 is KGHSH, CDR2 LQKENI. CDR3 length: 14 residues. The DNA of the CDR3 is TGTGCCAGCTCACCACCCACTCTCTCCTACGAGCAGTACTTC. As protein: CASSPPTLSYEQYF.

The rearrangement uses TRBV10-3 and TRBJ2-2, with a possible D match to TRBD1 (6 bases). CDR1 is ENHRY and CDR2 is SYGVKD in the germline V gene. The CDR3 totals 16 residues. Trimming took 2 bases from V and 4 from J, leaving 14 bases between them. CDR3 nucleotides: TGTGCCATCAGTGAGCCACAGGGTATGGGCACCGGGGAGCTGTTTTTT. Protein: CAISEPQGMGTGELFF.

This chain joins TRBV19 and TRBJ2-5, with D perhaps matching TRBD2 (6 bases). This CDR3 is 16 amino acids long. The germline V gene encodes CDR1 LNHDA and CDR2 SQIVND (reference sequence). Between the trimmed V and J ends, which lost 3 bases and 2 bases, there was a span of 16 bases. CDR3: CASSIGQGGGQETQYF. CDR3 DNA: TGTGCCAGTAGTATTGGTCAGGGAGGAGGTCAAGAGACCCAGTACTTC.

The sample holds one count of this clone. The rearrangement joins TRBV6-5 to TRBJ2-2, with no clear D. The CDR3 sequence is 11 residues long. V was trimmed by 9 bases and J by 6 bases, leaving 8 bases between them. Germline assignment: CDR1 MNHEY and CDR2 SVGAGI. CDR3 sequence reads: CASRASGELFF. The CDR3 nucleotides read TGTGCCAGTAGGGCCTCCGGGGAGCTGTTTTTT.

The gene calls are TRBV6-1 and TRBJ1-5, with TRBD1 identical over 9 bases. The CDR3 consists of 19 residues. Trimming cost V 4 bases and J 0 bases; bases outside gene matches: 13. CDR1 and CDR2 (germline): MNHNS, SASEGT. The CDR3 sequence is CASSVSAGQGTYSNQPQHF. CDR3 DNA: TGTGCCAGCAGTGTCTCTGCCGGACAGGGGACTTATAGCAATCAGCCCCAGCATTTT.

This clone was counted a single time. This chain connects TRBV10-3 to TRBJ2-1; weak D call: TRBD2 (5 bases). CDR1 ENHRY and CDR2 SYGVKD come from the germline V gene. V was shortened by 3 bases and J by 7 bases, with 13 bases between the two germline ends. The CDR3 totals 14 residues. Written as DNA, the CDR3 is TGTGCCATCAGTGATTTAGCTGGCGGGAATGAGCAGTTCTTC. Amino acids: CAISDLAGGNEQFF.

This clone was detected only a few times. The rearrangement uses TRBV29-1 and TRBJ2-3, with D perhaps matching TRBD2 (6 bases). Germline lookup yields CDR1 SQVTM and CDR2 ANQGSEA. Trimming left V 5 bases short and J 0 bases short, with 12 bases between. The CDR3 contains 14 residues. This CDR3 is CSVSRDFSTDTQYF. The CDR3 DNA reads TGCAGCGTTAGTCGGGACTTTAGCACAGATACGCAGTATTTT.

This rearrangement joins TRBV6-1 to TRBJ2-1, with TRBD2 matching 7 bases. The V gene end was trimmed by 0 bases and the J gene end by 4 bases; junction bases not matched to a gene: 9. This CDR3 contains 17 residues. Germline V lookup: CDR1 MNHNS, CDR2 SASEGT. The CDR3 protein is CASSEAQGGSWYNEQFF. The CDR3 nucleotides read TGTGCCAGCAGTGAAGCGCAGGGCGGGAGTTGGTACAATGAGCAGTTCTTC.

The genes are TRBV2 and TRBJ2-7, with unresolved D. The germline gives CDR1 SNHLY, CDR2 FYNNEI. The germline V and J ends were trimmed by 6 bases and 2 bases, with 14 bases remaining between them. The CDR3 spans 14 residues. The CDR3 protein is CASRVIKGPYEQYF. The CDR3 DNA reads as TGTGCCAGCAGAGTTATAAAAGGACCCTACGAGCAGTACTTC.